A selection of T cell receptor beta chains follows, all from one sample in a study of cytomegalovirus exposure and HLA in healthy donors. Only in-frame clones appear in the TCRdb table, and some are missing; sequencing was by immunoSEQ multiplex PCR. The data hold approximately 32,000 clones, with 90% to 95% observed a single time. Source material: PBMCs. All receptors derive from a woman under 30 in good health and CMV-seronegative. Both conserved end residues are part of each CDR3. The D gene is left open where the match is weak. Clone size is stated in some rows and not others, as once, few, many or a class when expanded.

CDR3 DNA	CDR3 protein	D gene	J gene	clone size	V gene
TGTGCCAGCAGTGACCGGGGGACAGGGGAAGGCGAAAAACTGTTTTTT	CASSDRGTGEGEKLFF	TRBD1	TRBJ1-4	.	TRBV25-1
TGTGCCAGCAGCCCCCGTGACTTTAACTACGAGCAGTACTTC	CASSPRDFNYEQYF	.	TRBJ2-7	.	TRBV9
TGTGCCAGCAGTTCTAGACAGGGTCAACCCTACTATGGCTACACCTTC	CASSSRQGQPYYGYTF	TRBD1	TRBJ1-2	.	TRBV6-6
TGTGCCAGCAGCCCGGGGAGAGGCGATTCCTACGAGCAGTACTTC	CASSPGRGDSYEQYF	.	TRBJ2-7	.	TRBV7-6
TGTGCCAGCAGCTTGAGGCAGGCCCCCTTTCAGCCCCAGCATTTT	CASSLRQAPFQPQHF	.	TRBJ1-5	.	TRBV5-6
TGTGCCAGCAGTGACAGCGGGAGGGCCACAGATACGCAGTATTTT	CASSDSGRATDTQYF	TRBD2	TRBJ2-3	few	TRBV6-4
TGTGCCAGCAGTTTGAACAGGGGGGACACCATATATTTT	CASSLNRGDTIYF	TRBD1	TRBJ1-3	.	TRBV28
TGCGCCAGCAGCCAGCCGGGACACTTGAACACTGAAGCTTTCTTT	CASSQPGHLNTEAFF	.	TRBJ1-1	.	TRBV4-1
TGTGCCAGCAGTGAGCAAAGGGAGGGGCCGTCCCACGAGCAGTACTTC	CASSEQREGPSHEQYF	TRBD2	TRBJ2-7	.	TRBV25-1
TGCAGCGTCGGACAGGGTGGCAATCAGCCCCAGCATTTT	CSVGQGGNQPQHF	TRBD1	TRBJ1-5	.	TRBV29-1
TGTGCCAGCAGCCAAGTGGGCGGGAGGGCAGGTATGGATGAGCAGTTCTTC	CASSQVGGRAGMDEQFF	TRBD2	TRBJ2-1	.	TRBV4-2
TGTGCCAGCAGACTTAGCGGGGCCCCCTACGAGCAGTACTTC	CASRLSGAPYEQYF	TRBD2	TRBJ2-7	.	TRBV9
TGTGCCAGCAGTTACTCGCGGCAGAGATATGAAAAACTGTTTTTT	CASSYSRQRYEKLFF	.	TRBJ1-4	.	TRBV6-5
TGTGCCAGCAGCTTACAGGCCTGGTACCAAGAGACCCAGTACTTC	CASSLQAWYQETQYF	.	TRBJ2-5	.	TRBV7-9
TGTGCCAGCAGTTCGACAGCGCTCTCTGGAAACACCATATATTTT	CASSSTALSGNTIYF	.	TRBJ1-3	.	TRBV28
TGTGCCAGCAGTCAGACAGGCGGAAGCACAGATACGCAGTATTTT	CASSQTGGSTDTQYF	.	TRBJ2-3	once	TRBV6-4
TGTGCCAGCAGCTTTGGCCCGATTGGGGGCTTTATACCTTCACCCCTCCACTTT	CASSFGPIGGFIPSPLHF	.	TRBJ1-6	.	TRBV5-4
TGCGCCAGCAGCTTCTCCTCAACTAGCCCCTCCTACAATGAGCAGTTCTTC	CASSFSSTSPSYNEQFF	.	TRBJ2-1	.	TRBV5-1
TGTGCCAGCAGCTTAGGGCGATCCGCGAACACCGGGGAGCTGTTTTTT	CASSLGRSANTGELFF	.	TRBJ2-2	.	TRBV13
TGCGCCAGCAGCTTGGGTCCAGGGCCTAGGAACGAGCAGTACTTC	CASSLGPGPRNEQYF	.	TRBJ2-7	once	TRBV5-1
TGTGCCAGCAGTTTCTCCACAGGACCCTACGAGCAGTACTTC	CASSFSTGPYEQYF	.	TRBJ2-7	.	TRBV27
TGTGCCAGCAGTCCGTTCTTAGCCGATACGCAGTATTTT	CASSPFLADTQYF	.	TRBJ2-3	.	TRBV25-1